The 3 T cell receptor beta chains presented below share a single source sample, sequenced in a study of cytomegalovirus exposure and HLA in healthy donors (dated by TCRdb to between 2016 and 2019). The library relied on the immunoSEQ multiplex PCR assay. For the multiplex PCR, a mixture combining 60 forward primers for TCR Vbeta segments and 13 reverse primers for TCR Jbeta segments was used. TCRdb re-hosts the immuneACCESS table, in-frame sequences only. Its copies lack some clones; in the studies checked, an unresolved V gene accounts for under half of them, and the cause for the rest is not known. This sample gives fewer than 150,000 clones in total; 60% to 80% of them show up just once. Jointly, the top ten make up around 1.2% of the sample. The sample taken for sequencing was PBMCs. These receptors all come from a man aged 50-60 years in good health and CMV-seronegative.

This sequence joins TRBV28 and TRBJ2-7, with 10 bases that match TRBD2. There are 16 residues in the CDR3. V lost 6 bases, J lost 2 bases, and 10 bases stayed unmatched. The V gene's germline CDR1 is MDHEN and CDR2 SYDVKM. The DNA for the CDR3 is TGTGCCAGCAGCTCGCCCGGGACTAGCGCCACCTACGAGCAGTACTTC. Translating gives CASSSPGTSATYEQYF.

In DNA form, the CDR3 reads TGTGCCAGCAGCTCGGACAGCTATGGCTACACCTTC. This gives the protein CASSSDSYGYTF. The V and J genes are TRBV7-9 and TRBJ1-2; D perhaps matches TRBD1 (6 bases). V gave up 4 bases and J gave up 4 bases, with 7 bases separating them. The V gene's germline CDR1 is SEHNR and CDR2 FQNEAQ (reference sequence). There are 12 residues in the CDR3.

Here the CDR3 DNA reads TGTGCCAGCAGCCAAGATTCAAACCCTAGCGGGAGAAAGTTCAATGAGCAGTTCTTC. Encoded protein: CASSQDSNPSGRKFNEQFF. This chain connects TRBV4-2 to TRBJ2-1; 10 bases align to TRBD2. The CDR3 runs 19 residues. The V segment lost 0 bases and the J segment 6 bases; nucleotides outside the gene matches: 14. Germline CDR1 reads LGHNA; CDR2 reads YNFKEQ.